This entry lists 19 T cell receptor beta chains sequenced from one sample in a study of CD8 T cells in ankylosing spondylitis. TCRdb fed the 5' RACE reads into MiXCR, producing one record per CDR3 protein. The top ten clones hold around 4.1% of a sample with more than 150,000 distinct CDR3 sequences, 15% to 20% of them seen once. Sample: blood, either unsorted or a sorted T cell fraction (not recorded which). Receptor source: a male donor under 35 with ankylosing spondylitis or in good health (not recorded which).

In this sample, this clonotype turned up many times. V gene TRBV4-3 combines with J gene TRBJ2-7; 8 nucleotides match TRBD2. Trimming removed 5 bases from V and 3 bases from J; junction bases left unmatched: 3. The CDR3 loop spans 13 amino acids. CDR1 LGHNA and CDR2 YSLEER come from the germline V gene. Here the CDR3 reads CASSTGTSYEQYF. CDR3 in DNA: TGCGCCAGCAGCACCGGGACTAGCTACGAGCAGTACTTC.

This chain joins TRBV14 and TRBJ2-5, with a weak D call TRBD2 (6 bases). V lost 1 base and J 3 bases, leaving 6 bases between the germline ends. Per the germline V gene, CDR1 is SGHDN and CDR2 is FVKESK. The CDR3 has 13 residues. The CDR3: CASSQGEEETQYF. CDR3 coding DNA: TGTGCCAGCAGCCAAGGGGAGGAAGAGACCCAGTACTTC.

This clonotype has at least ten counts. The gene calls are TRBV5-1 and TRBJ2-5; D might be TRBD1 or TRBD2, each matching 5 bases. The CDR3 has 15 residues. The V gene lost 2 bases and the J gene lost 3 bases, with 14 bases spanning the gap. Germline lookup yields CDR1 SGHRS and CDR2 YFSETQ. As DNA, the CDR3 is TGCGCCAGCAGCTTATCACGGGACGGAGAAGAGACCCAGTACTTC. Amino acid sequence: CASSLSRDGEETQYF.

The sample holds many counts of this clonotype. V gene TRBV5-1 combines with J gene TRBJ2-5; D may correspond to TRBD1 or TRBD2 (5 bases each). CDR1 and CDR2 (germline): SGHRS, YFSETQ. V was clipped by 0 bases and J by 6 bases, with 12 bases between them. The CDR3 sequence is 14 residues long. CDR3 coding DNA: TGCGCCAGCAGCTTGGATTCCGGGACGAAGACCCAGTACTTC. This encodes CASSLDSGTKTQYF.

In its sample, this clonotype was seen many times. As DNA, the CDR3 is TGCAGTGCTTTGGGACAGGGGGCTAACGGGGAGCTGTTTTTT. It encodes CSALGQGANGELFF. The V and J genes are TRBV20-1 and TRBJ2-2; 12 bases match TRBD1. The length of the CDR3 is 14 residues. Germline V gene data show CDR1 as DFQATT and CDR2 as SNEGSKA (reference sequence). J gave up 7 bases and V 5 bases, and 5 bases lay outside the gene matches.

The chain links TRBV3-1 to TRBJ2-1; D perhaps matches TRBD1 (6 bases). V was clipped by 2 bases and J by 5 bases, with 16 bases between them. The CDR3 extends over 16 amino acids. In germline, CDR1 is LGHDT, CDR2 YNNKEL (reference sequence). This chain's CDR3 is CASSQSPGQGNNEQFF. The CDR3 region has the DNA TGTGCCAGCAGCCAATCTCCGGGACAAGGGAACAATGAGCAGTTCTTC.

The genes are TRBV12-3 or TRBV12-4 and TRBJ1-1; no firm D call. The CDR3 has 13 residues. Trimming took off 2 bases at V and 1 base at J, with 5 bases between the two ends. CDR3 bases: TGTGCCAGCAGTTTACGGAGGAACACTGAAGCTTTCTTT. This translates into CASSLRRNTEAFF.

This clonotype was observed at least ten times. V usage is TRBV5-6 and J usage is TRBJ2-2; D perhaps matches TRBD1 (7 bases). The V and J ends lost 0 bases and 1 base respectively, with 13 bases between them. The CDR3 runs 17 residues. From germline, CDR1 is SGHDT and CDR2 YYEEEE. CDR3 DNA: TGTGCCAGCAGCTTGGTAGGGGGCGGGGAGAACACCGGGGAGCTGTTTTTT. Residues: CASSLVGGGENTGELFF.

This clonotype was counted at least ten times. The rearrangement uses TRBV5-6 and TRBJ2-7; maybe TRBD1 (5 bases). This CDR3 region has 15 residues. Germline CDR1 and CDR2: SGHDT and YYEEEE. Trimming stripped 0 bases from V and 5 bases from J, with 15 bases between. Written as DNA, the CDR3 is TGTGCCAGCAGCTTGGGACAGAGAGGATCGGACGAGCAGTACGTC. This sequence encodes CASSLGQRGSDEQYV.

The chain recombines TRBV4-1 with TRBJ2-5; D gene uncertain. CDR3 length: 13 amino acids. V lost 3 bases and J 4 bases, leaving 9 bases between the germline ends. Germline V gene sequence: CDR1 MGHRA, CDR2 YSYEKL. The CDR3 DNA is TGCGCCAGCAGCCAGAGCTTCTTAGAGACCCAGTACTTC. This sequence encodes CASSQSFLETQYF.

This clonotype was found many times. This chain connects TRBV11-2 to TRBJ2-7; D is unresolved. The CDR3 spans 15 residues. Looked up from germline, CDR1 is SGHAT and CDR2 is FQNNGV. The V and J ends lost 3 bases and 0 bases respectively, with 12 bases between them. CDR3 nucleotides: TGTGCCAGCAGCTTCCTTCTATCGAGCTCCTACGAGCAGTACTTC. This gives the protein CASSFLLSSSYEQYF.

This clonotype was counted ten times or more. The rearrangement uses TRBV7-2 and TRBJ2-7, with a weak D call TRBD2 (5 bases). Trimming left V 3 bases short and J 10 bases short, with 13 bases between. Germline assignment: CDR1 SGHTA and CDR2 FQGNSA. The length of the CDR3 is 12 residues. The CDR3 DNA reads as TGTGCCAGCAGCTTCGACGTAGCGTCCCAGTACTTC. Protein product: CASSFDVASQYF.

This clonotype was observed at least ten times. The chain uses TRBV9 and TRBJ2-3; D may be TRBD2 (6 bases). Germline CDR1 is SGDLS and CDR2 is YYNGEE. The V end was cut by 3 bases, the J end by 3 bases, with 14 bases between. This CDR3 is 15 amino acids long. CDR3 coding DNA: TGTGCCAGCAGCGCCCGGGCGGGAAATACAGATACGCAGTATTTT. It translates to CASSARAGNTDTQYF.

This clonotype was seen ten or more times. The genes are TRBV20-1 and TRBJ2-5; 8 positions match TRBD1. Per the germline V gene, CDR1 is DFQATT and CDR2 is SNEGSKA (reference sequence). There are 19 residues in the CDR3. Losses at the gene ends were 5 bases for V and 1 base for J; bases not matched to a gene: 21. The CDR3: CSAGPLPGSQGETQETQYF. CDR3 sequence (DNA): TGCAGTGCTGGACCCTTACCGGGGTCACAGGGGGAGACCCAAGAGACCCAGTACTTC.

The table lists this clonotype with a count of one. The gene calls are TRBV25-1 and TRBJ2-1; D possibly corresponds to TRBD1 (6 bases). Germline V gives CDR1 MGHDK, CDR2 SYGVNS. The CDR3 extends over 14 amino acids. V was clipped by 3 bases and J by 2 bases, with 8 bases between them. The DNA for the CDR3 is TGTGCCAGCAGTGACTGGGACACCTACAATGAGCAGTTCTTC. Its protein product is CASSDWDTYNEQFF. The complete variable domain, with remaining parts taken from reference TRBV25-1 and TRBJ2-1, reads EADIYQTPRYLVIGTGKKITLECSQTMGHDKMYWYQQDPGMELHLIHYSYGVNSTEKGDLSSESTVSRIRTEHFPLTLESARPSHTSQYLCASSDWDTYNEQFFGPGTRLTVL.

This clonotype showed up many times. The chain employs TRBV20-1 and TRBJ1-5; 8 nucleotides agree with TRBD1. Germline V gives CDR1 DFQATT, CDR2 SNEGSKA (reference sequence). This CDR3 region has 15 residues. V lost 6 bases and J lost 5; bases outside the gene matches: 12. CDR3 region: CSAPWTGSYDQPQHF. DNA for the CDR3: TGCAGTGCCCCCTGGACAGGGTCGTACGATCAGCCCCAGCATTTT.

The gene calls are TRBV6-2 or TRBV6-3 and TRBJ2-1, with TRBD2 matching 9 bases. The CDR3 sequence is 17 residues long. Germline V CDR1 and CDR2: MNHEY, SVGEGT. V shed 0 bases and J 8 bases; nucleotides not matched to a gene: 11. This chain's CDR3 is CASSYSMVSGGAYEQFF. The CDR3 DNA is TGTGCCAGCAGTTACTCGATGGTTAGCGGGGGAGCGTATGAGCAGTTCTTC.

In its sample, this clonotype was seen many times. CDR3 DNA sequence: TGTGCCAGTAAACAGGGCTACGAGCAGTACTTC. This sequence encodes CASKQGYEQYF. The chain joins TRBV6-5 to TRBJ2-7, with D possibly matching TRBD1 (6 bases). V lost 9 bases, J lost 3 bases, and 9 bases lay in between. This CDR3 is 11 amino acids long. Germline V CDR1 and CDR2: MNHEY, SVGAGI.

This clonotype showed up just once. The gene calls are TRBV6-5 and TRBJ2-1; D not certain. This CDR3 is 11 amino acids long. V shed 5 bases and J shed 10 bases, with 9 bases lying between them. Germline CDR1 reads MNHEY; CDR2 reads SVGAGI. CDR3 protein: CASSRPGEQFF. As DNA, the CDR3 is TGTGCCAGCAGTCGTCCGGGCGAGCAGTTCTTC.